The 10 T cell receptor beta chains below all came from one sample that was sequenced in a study of spatial heterogeneity in lung cancer. Time point specified: sample taken at primary tumor resection. TCRdb recomputed calls from the 5' RACE reads with MiXCR, one row per CDR3 protein. This sample has tens of thousands of distinct CDR3 sequences, with around 12% found just once. The sequences come from PBMCs, collected at surgery. The origin of the receptors is a male donor with early-stage non-small cell lung cancer.

The CDR3 nucleotides are TGTGCCAGCAGCCCCGCGGACACTGCCTACGAGCAGTACTTC. It codes for CASSPADTAYEQYF. This rearrangement joins TRBV7-9 to TRBJ2-7; D is perhaps TRBD1 (5 bases). This CDR3 has 14 residues. V dropped 5 bases and J dropped 2 bases, with 13 bases sitting between them. Germline lookup yields CDR1 SEHNR and CDR2 FQNEAQ (reference sequence).

This clonotype was counted only a few times. The rearrangement uses TRBV20-1 and TRBJ2-5, with 8 bases lining up with TRBD2. The trim removed 6 bases at V and 2 bases at J, leaving 8 bases unmatched. CDR1 and CDR2 (germline): DFQATT, SNEGSKA (reference sequence). The CDR3 is made up of 14 amino acids. The CDR3 bases are TGCAGTGCGGTTGGGGCTAGCGGGCAAGAGACCCAGTACTTC. Amino acid sequence: CSAVGASGQETQYF.

This clonotype was found a few times. The gene calls are TRBV28 and TRBJ2-7; D might be TRBD2 (6 bases). Trimming pared 4 bases from V and 3 bases from J, leaving 19 bases between. The CDR3 sequence is 16 residues long. Germline V CDR1 and CDR2: MDHEN, SYDVKM. CDR3 protein: CASSSHEGREYYEQYF. Written as DNA, the CDR3 is TGTGCCAGCAGTTCCCATGAAGGGCGGGAATACTACGAGCAGTACTTC.

This clonotype was seen many times. The chain is built from TRBV4-2 and TRBJ2-2, with D maybe TRBD2 (6 bases). Germline CDR1 and CDR2: LGHNA and YNFKEQ. V lost 2 bases and J 0 bases, leaving 16 bases between the germline ends. CDR3 size: 18 residues. CDR3 DNA: TGTGCCAGCAGCCAAAGTACGGGGAGGAGTGCGAACACCGGGGAGCTGTTTTTT. Its translation is CASSQSTGRSANTGELFF.

The V gene is TRBV7-2, the J gene TRBJ2-7; no reliable D call. V lost 5 bases to trimming and J lost 1 base, with 9 bases between them. The CDR3 runs to 13 residues. From germline, CDR1 is SGHTA and CDR2 FQGNSA. The CDR3 DNA reads TGTGCCAGCAGCCAACTGGCTTCCTACGAGCAGTACTTC. Protein sequence: CASSQLASYEQYF.

This clonotype appeared a few times. The V and J genes are TRBV20-1 and TRBJ2-3, with a possible D match to TRBD2 (7 bases). The V and J ends lost 1 base and 2 bases respectively, with 13 bases between them. The CDR3 is 15 amino acids. From germline, CDR1 is DFQATT and CDR2 SNEGSKA (reference sequence). The CDR3 spells CSARAEGGHTDTQYF. DNA of the CDR3: TGCAGTGCTAGAGCTGAGGGGGGGCACACAGATACGCAGTATTTT.

V and J are TRBV10-3 and TRBJ2-2, with D maybe TRBD1 (6 bases). CDR1 is ENHRY and CDR2 is SYGVKD in the germline V gene. V was pared by 9 bases and J by 4 bases, with 9 bases between. The CDR3 length is 12 residues. This CDR3 reads CAIGQPTGELFF. The CDR3 nucleotides read TGTGCCATTGGACAGCCCACCGGGGAGCTGTTTTTT.

V is TRBV7-3 and J is TRBJ2-1; a possible D gene is TRBD2 (6 bases). The length of the CDR3 is 16 residues. Trimming shortened V by 1 base and J by 0 bases, and 10 bases separated the two germline ends. Per germline, CDR1 SGHTA and CDR2 FQGTGA. The CDR3 DNA follows: TGTGCCAGCAGCTTAAGGCGGAGGGACTCCTACAATGAGCAGTTCTTC. The encoded protein is CASSLRRRDSYNEQFF.

This clonotype was counted only a few times. The V call is TRBV28, the J call TRBJ2-6; D remains unclear. Trimming took off 6 bases at V and 2 bases at J, with 11 bases between the two ends. This CDR3 comprises 15 residues. CDR1 and CDR2 (germline): MDHEN, SYDVKM. As DNA, the CDR3 is TGTGCCAGCAGCCCATCTAGACCTGGGGCCAACGTCCTGACTTTC. It encodes CASSPSRPGANVLTF.

The table lists this clonotype with a few counts. The CDR3 region has the DNA TGTGCCAGCAGTTATAGCAACTACGAGCAGTACTTC. This sequence encodes CASSYSNYEQYF. V and J are TRBV28 and TRBJ2-7; no reliable D call. The ends were cut back, 4 bases at V and 3 bases at J, with 7 bases in the middle. The CDR3 length is 12 residues. Germline V lookup: CDR1 MDHEN, CDR2 SYDVKM. Using reference TRBV28 and TRBJ2-7 for the parts outside the CDR3, the full variable domain is DVKVTQSSRYLVKRTGEKVFLECVQDMDHENMFWYRQDPGLGLRLIYFSYDVKMKEKGDIPEGYSVSREKKERFSLILESASTNQTSMYLCASSYSNYEQYFGPGTRLTVT.